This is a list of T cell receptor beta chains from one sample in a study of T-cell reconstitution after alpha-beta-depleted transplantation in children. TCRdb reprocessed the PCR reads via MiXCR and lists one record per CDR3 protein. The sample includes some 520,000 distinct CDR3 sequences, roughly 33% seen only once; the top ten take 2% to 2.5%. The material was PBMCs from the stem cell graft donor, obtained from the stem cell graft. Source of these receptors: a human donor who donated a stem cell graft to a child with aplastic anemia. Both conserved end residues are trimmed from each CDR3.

CDR3: ASSPPNRGDDTQY
V: TRBV7-9
J: TRBJ2-3

CDR3: SARVGLGGITGELF
V: TRBV20-1
J: TRBJ2-2

CDR3: ASSATSGAHNEQF
V: TRBV7-2
J: TRBJ2-1

CDR3: ASSSRQASSYNEQF
V: TRBV11-3
J: TRBJ2-1

CDR3: ASRRQGISYTEAF
V: TRBV19
J: TRBJ1-1

CDR3: ASSLRLAGAPDEQY
V: TRBV5-6
J: TRBJ2-7

CDR3: ASSQSPTDHGYT
V: TRBV18
J: TRBJ1-2

CDR3: ASSLPGGETQY
V: TRBV7-9
J: TRBJ2-5

CDR3: ASTRQGGTGELF
V: TRBV6-2/TRBV6-3
J: TRBJ2-2

CDR3: ASSFSRGINYGYT
V: TRBV12-3/TRBV12-4
J: TRBJ1-2

CDR3: ASTSQRTEQF
V: TRBV12-3/TRBV12-4
J: TRBJ2-1

CDR3: ASSPPSGGGPQH
V: TRBV18
J: TRBJ1-5

CDR3: ASSLEGTVAQPQH
V: TRBV7-2
J: TRBJ1-5

CDR3: ASSSDGENTEAF
V: TRBV28
J: TRBJ1-1

CDR3: ASSLDRAHNSPLH
V: TRBV18
J: TRBJ1-6

CDR3: SVRVGQETQY
V: TRBV29-1
J: TRBJ2-5

CDR3: ASSVGGGDAIY
V: TRBV9
J: TRBJ1-3

CDR3: ATSDRRQGADTQY
V: TRBV24-1
J: TRBJ2-3

CDR3: ASSLEGTVGEQF
V: TRBV12-3/TRBV12-4
J: TRBJ2-1

CDR3: SARPGGGGTGELF
V: TRBV20-1
J: TRBJ2-2

CDR3: SARDRNLRDRYEKLF
V: TRBV20-1
J: TRBJ1-4

CDR3: ASFWRGNVGGNQPQH
V: TRBV6-1
J: TRBJ1-5

CDR3: IAPGTTYNEQF
V: TRBV20-1
J: TRBJ2-1

CDR3: ASKRDRDSNQPQH
V: TRBV6-1
J: TRBJ1-5

CDR3: ASEGTSGLFGDTQY
V: TRBV2
J: TRBJ2-3

CDR3: ASILGPTLTDTQY
V: TRBV7-9
J: TRBJ2-3

CDR3: ASSQVLGTSGHSGGELF
V: TRBV4-3
J: TRBJ2-2

CDR3: AWKISAGTDTQY
V: TRBV30
J: TRBJ2-3

CDR3: ASLSTGTGNTGELF
V: TRBV6-1
J: TRBJ2-2

CDR3: ASSTGLPQETQY
V: TRBV27
J: TRBJ2-5

CDR3: ASSRTGLSGANVLT
V: TRBV7-8
J: TRBJ2-6

CDR3: ASGGSSSSYNEQF
V: TRBV12-3/TRBV12-4
J: TRBJ2-1

CDR3: ASSFRGAGRVEETQY
V: TRBV27
J: TRBJ2-5

CDR3: ASSFGASGLYQETQY
V: TRBV12-3/TRBV12-4
J: TRBJ2-5

CDR3: ASSYPADSNYGYT
V: TRBV6-2/TRBV6-3
J: TRBJ1-2

CDR3: SAASGGTYEQY
V: TRBV29-1
J: TRBJ2-7

CDR3: AGTHPGEGYNEQF
V: TRBV12-3/TRBV12-4
J: TRBJ2-1

CDR3: ASSPYLLTGPSNQPQH
V: TRBV27
J: TRBJ1-5

CDR3: ASSPGSEKLF
V: TRBV18
J: TRBJ1-4

CDR3: ASSQGSGGYT
V: TRBV14
J: TRBJ1-2

CDR3: SAREGTPEAF
V: TRBV20-1
J: TRBJ1-1

CDR3: ASRALLGQGGEQF
V: TRBV25-1
J: TRBJ2-1

CDR3: ASSSTGGLWETQY
V: TRBV7-2
J: TRBJ2-5

CDR3: ASSQNRVNQPQH
V: TRBV4-3
J: TRBJ1-5

CDR3: ASSLSRGQYEQY
V: TRBV5-1
J: TRBJ2-7

CDR3: ASSQDWGGGQPQH
V: TRBV4-1
J: TRBJ1-5

CDR3: ASSPRDRGLNYGYT
V: TRBV11-2
J: TRBJ1-2

CDR3: ASSPYSGRLNEQF
V: TRBV18
J: TRBJ2-1

CDR3: SVVGSASSGNTIY
V: TRBV29-1
J: TRBJ1-3

CDR3: SAPGRGGTDTQY
V: TRBV20-1
J: TRBJ2-3

CDR3: ASSGGQQETQY
V: TRBV5-1
J: TRBJ2-5

CDR3: ASSQDRYNQPQH
V: TRBV12-3/TRBV12-4
J: TRBJ1-5

CDR3: ASLYSGITDTQY
V: TRBV10-1
J: TRBJ2-3

CDR3: ASRDGTANYGYT
V: TRBV7-2
J: TRBJ1-2

CDR3: ATSDSTSGKAHTGELF
V: TRBV24-1
J: TRBJ2-2